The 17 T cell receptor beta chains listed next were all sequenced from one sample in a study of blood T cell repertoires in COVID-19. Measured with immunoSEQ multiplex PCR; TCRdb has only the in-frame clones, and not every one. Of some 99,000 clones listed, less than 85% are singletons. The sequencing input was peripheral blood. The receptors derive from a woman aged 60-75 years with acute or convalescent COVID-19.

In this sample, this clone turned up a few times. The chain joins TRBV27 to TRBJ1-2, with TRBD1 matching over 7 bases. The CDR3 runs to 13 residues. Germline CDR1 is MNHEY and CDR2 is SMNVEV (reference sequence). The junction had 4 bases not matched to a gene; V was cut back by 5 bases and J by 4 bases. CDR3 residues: CASSQGGLYGYTF. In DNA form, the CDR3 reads TGTGCCAGCAGTCAGGGGGGTCTCTATGGCTACACCTTC.

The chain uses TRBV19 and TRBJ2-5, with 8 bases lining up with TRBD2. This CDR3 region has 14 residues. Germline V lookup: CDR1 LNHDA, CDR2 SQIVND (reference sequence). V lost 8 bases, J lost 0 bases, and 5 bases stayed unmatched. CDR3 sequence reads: CASSPSGYQETQYF. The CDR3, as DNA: TGTGCCAGTTCCCCTAGCGGGTACCAAGAGACCCAGTACTTC.

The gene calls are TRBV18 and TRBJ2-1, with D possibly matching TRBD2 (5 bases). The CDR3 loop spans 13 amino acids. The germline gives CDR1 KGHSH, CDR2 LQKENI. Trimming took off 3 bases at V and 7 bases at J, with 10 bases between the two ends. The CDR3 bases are TGTGCCAGCTCACCGGCTAGCCAGAATGAGCAGTTCTTC. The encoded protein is CASSPASQNEQFF.

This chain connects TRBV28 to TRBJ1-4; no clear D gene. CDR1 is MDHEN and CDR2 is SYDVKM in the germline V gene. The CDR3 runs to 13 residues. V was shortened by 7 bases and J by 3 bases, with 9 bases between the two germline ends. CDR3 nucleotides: TGTGCCAGCACACCAGTTGCTAATGAAAAACTGTTTTTT. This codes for CASTPVANEKLFF.

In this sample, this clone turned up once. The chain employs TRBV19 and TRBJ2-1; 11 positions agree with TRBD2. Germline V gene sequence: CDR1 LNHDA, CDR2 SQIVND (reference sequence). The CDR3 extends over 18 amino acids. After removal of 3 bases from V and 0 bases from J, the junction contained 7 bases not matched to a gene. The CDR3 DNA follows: TGTGCCAGTAGTATCCCGACTAGCGGGGCCCTCTCCTACAATGAGCAGTTCTTC. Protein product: CASSIPTSGALSYNEQFF.

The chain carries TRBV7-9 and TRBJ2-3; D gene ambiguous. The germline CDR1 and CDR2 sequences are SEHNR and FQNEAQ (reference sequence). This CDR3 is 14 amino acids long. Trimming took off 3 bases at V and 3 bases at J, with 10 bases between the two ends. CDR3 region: CASSLMADTDTQYF. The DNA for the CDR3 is TGTGCCAGCAGCTTGATGGCGGATACAGATACGCAGTATTTT.

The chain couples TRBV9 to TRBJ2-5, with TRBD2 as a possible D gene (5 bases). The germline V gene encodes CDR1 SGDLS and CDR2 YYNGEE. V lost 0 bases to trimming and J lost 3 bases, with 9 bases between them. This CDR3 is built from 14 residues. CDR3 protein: CASSVGGVKETQYF. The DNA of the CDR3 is TGTGCCAGCAGCGTAGGGGGAGTCAAAGAGACCCAGTACTTC. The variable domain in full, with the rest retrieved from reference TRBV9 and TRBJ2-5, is DSGVTQTPKHLITATGQRVTLRCSPRSGDLSVYWYQQSLDQGLQFLIQYYNGEERAKGNILERFSAQQFPDLHSELNLSSLELGDSALYFCASSVGGVKETQYFGPGTRLLVL.

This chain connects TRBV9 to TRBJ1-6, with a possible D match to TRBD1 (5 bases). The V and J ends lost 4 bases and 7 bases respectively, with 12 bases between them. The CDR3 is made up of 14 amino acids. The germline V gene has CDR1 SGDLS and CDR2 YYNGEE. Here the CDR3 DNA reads TGTGCCAGCAGCCCCAGGGAAGCGAATTCACCCCTCCACTTT. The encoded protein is CASSPREANSPLHF. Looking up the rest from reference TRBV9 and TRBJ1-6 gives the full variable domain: DSGVTQTPKHLITATGQRVTLRCSPRSGDLSVYWYQQSLDQGLQFLIQYYNGEERAKGNILERFSAQQFPDLHSELNLSSLELGDSALYFCASSPREANSPLHFGNGTRLTVT.

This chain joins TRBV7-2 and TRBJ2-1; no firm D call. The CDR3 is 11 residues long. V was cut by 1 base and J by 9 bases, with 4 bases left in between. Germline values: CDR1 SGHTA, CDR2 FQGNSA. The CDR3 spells CASSLGAEQFF. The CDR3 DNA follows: TGTGCCAGCAGCTTAGGGGCTGAGCAGTTCTTC. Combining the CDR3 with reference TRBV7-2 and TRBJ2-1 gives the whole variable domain GAGVSQSPSNKVTEKGKDVELRCDPISGHTALYWYRQSLGQGLEFLIYFQGNSAPDKSGLPSDRFSAERTGGSVSTLTIQRTQQEDSAVYLCASSLGAEQFFGPGTRLTVL.

CDR3 in amino acids: CASSYKGQNTGELFF. The CDR3 DNA sequence: TGTGCCAGCAGTTACAAGGGACAGAACACCGGGGAGCTGTTTTTT. The rearrangement links TRBV6-5 to TRBJ2-2, with a tentative D call TRBD1 (6 bases). Trimming removed 2 bases from V and 1 base from J, with 8 bases in between. This CDR3 is 15 amino acids long. Germline assignment: CDR1 MNHEY and CDR2 SVGAGI.

CDR3 loop: CASSPRPTGGVYF. The CDR3 DNA sequence: TGTGCCAGCAGCCCCAGACCGACGGGGGGCGTGTACTTC. The chain uses TRBV28 and TRBJ2-7; D may be TRBD2 (7 bases). This CDR3 region has 13 residues. The ends were cut back, 6 bases at V and 12 bases at J, with 21 bases in the middle. From germline, CDR1 is MDHEN and CDR2 SYDVKM.

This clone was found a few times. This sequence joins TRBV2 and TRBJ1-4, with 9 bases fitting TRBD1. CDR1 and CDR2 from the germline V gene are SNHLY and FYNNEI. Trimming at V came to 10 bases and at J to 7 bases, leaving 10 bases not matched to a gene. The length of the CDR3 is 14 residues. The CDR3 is CATSEQGAVEKLFF. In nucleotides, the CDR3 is TGTGCCACCTCGGAACAGGGGGCAGTTGAAAAACTGTTTTTT.

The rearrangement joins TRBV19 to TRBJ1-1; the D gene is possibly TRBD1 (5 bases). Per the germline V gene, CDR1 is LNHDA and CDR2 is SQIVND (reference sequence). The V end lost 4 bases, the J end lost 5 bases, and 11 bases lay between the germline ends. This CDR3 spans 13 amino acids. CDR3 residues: CASSTDSRTEAFF. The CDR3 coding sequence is TGTGCCAGTAGTACCGACAGCCGGACTGAAGCTTTCTTT.

The CDR3 sequence is CASSPGTGDFYEQYF. The CDR3 DNA reads TGTGCCAGCAGCCCAGGGACAGGTGATTTCTACGAGCAGTACTTC. The chain uses TRBV14 and TRBJ2-7; 8 nucleotides match TRBD1. In germline, CDR1 is SGHDN, CDR2 FVKESK. The J segment lost 3 bases and the V segment lost 4 bases, leaving 8 bases of the junction unmatched. The CDR3 contains 15 residues.

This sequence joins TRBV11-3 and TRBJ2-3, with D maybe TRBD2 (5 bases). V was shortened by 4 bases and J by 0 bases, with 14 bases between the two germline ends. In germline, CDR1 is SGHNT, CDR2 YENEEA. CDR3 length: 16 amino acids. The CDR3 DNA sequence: TGTGCCAGCAGCTCGGGTGAAAGCGGCAGCACAGATACGCAGTATTTT. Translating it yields CASSSGESGSTDTQYF.

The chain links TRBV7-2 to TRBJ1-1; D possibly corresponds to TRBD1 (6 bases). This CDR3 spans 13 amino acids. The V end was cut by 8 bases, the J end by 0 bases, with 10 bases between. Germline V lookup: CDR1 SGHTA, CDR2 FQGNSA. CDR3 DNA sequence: TGTGCCAGCGGACAGCCTATGAACACTGAAGCTTTCTTT. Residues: CASGQPMNTEAFF.

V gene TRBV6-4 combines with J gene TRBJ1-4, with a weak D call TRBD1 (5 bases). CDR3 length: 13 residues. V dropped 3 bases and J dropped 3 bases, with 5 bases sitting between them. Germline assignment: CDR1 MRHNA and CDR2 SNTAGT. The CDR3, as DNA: TGTGCCAGCAGTGAGACAGCTAATGAAAAACTGTTTTTT. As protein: CASSETANEKLFF.